Shown below are 5 T cell receptor beta chains from a single sample sequenced in a study of early T cells in non-severe SARS-CoV-2 infection. TCRdb reprocessed the 5' RACE reads via MiXCR and lists one record per CDR3 protein. The table records 69,000 or so distinct CDR3 sequences, over 3.5% of them present only once. The starting material was whole blood, obtained at baseline. The receptors shown here come from an adult who was a healthcare worker with PCR-confirmed SARS-CoV-2 infection or an uninfected control (not recorded which). The donor label of this sample is uncertain.

This clonotype was recorded at least ten times. The J gene is TRBJ2-6, the V gene TRBV5-6; D is uncertain. V lost 0 bases and J lost 0, with 7 bases in between. The CDR3 is 16 amino acids. Germline V gives CDR1 SGHDT, CDR2 YYEEEE. As DNA, the CDR3 is TGTGCCAGCAGCTTGGAACCAAACTCTGGGGCCAACGTCCTGACTTTC. This encodes CASSLEPNSGANVLTF. The whole variable domain, filled in from reference TRBV5-6 and TRBJ2-6, reads DAGVTQSPTHLIKTRGQQVTLRCSPKSGHDTVSWYQQALGQGPQFIFQYYEEEERQRGNFPDRFSGHQFPNYSSELNVNALLLGDSALYLCASSLEPNSGANVLTFGAGSRLTVL.

This clonotype was recorded at least ten times. The chain is built from TRBV20-1 and TRBJ2-7; D uncertain. V was shortened by 0 bases and J by 2 bases, with 8 bases between the two germline ends. Germline V gene sequence: CDR1 DFQATT, CDR2 SNEGSKA (reference sequence). CDR3 length equals 13 residues. As DNA, the CDR3 is TGCAGTGCTAGAGATTACACAACCTACGAGCAGTACTTC. It specifies CSARDYTTYEQYF.

The chain employs TRBV29-1 and TRBJ2-2; D might be TRBD2 (5 bases). Germline V CDR1 and CDR2: SQVTM, ANQGSEA. The CDR3 loop spans 13 amino acids. The V end lost 4 bases, the J end lost 4 bases, and 10 bases lay between the germline ends. CDR3 DNA sequence: TGCAGCGTTGGCAGTCGGGGCACCGGGGAGCTGTTTTTT. Protein product: CSVGSRGTGELFF.

This clonotype was detected a few times. V usage is TRBV6-5 and J usage is TRBJ1-2; the match to TRBD1 covers 7 bases. The CDR3 loop spans 14 amino acids. V was pared by 0 bases and J by 6 bases, with 4 bases of the junction left unmatched. Germline lookup yields CDR1 MNHEY and CDR2 SVGAGI. CDR3 loop: CASSYSPQGDGYTF. The CDR3 bases are TGTGCCAGCAGTTACTCTCCCCAGGGGGATGGCTACACCTTC.

This clonotype came up a few times. The J gene is TRBJ1-4, the V gene TRBV5-4; 7 bases map to TRBD1. Germline CDR1 and CDR2: SGHNT and YYREEE (reference sequence). The junction had 3 bases not matched to a gene; V was cut back by 3 bases and J by 4 bases. The CDR3 spans 14 residues. CDR3 in amino acids: CASSYDRVNEKLFF. CDR3 DNA sequence: TGTGCCAGCAGCTACGACAGGGTTAATGAAAAACTGTTTTTT.